The T cell receptor beta chain described here comes from a study of vaccination and CD4 T cells after COVID-19. The Oncomine TCR Beta short-read assay sequenced DNA from cultured CD4+ T cells. TCRdb reanalysed the PCR reads using MiXCR and keeps one entry per CDR3 protein. The repertoire holds tens of thousands of distinct CDR3 sequences, with about 30% as singletons. Treatment denoted: roughly ten-day PBMC culture with coronavirus spike peptide pools or control peptides (ViraFEST assay). March to December 2020 was the span of positive PCR dates, which predated US Alpha, Beta and Delta variants. With regard to this clonotype: As yet, its antigen is unknown.

V lost 0 bases and J lost 4, with 12 bases in between. The CDR3 is 15 amino acids. Germline lookup yields CDR1 KGHSH and CDR2 LQKENI. The chain uses TRBV18 and TRBJ1-2; no reliable D call. The receptor's source is a human donor with COVID-19. The sequencing input was cultured CD4+ T cells from blood. The CDR3 sequence: CASSPPSDKTYGYTF. For the CDR3, the DNA is TGTGCCAGCTCACCACCGTCTGACAAGACCTATGGCTACACCTTC.